This TCR beta chain was sequenced for a study of technical replicates of blood from a handful of donors. Germline CDR1 LNHDA, CDR2 SQIVND (reference sequence). The V and J ends lost 5 bases and 0 bases, in that order; junction bases with no gene match: 1. The length of the CDR3 is 14 residues. Libraries were prepared by immunoSEQ multiplex PCR; TCRdb keeps only in-frame clonotypes and omits some of them. The data hold 60,000 to 90,000 clones, with just under 95% observed a single time. The clonotype originates from a human donor in good health. This chain links TRBV19 with TRBJ2-1; TRBD2 matches 7 bases. The source material was T cells isolated from PBMCs. The CDR3 here is CASSRGSSYNEQFF. DNA for the CDR3: TGTGCCAGTAGTCGCGGGAGCTCCTACAATGAGCAGTTCTTC. The full variable domain, completed using reference TRBV19 and TRBJ2-1, is DGGITQSPKYLFRKEGQNVTLSCEQNLNHDAMYWYRQDPGQGLRLIYYSQIVNDFQKGDIAEGYSVSREKKESFPLTVTSAQKNPTAFYLCASSRGSSYNEQFFGPGTRLTVL.